This T cell receptor beta chain was found in a study of blood T cells in healthy people across ages. This clonotype was counted between two and nine times. Together with a sample-barcoded 5' primer, a J-beta primer mix was included in a second PCR lasting roughly 6 to 12 cycles. Tagging of each cDNA molecule was performed by a template-switch adaptor with 12 random nucleotides. TCRdb redid the calling of the 5' RACE reads with MiXCR, one entry per CDR3 protein. The sample includes approximately 800,000 distinct CDR3 sequences, 35% to 60% of them seen just once. CDR1 is SGHTA, CDR2 FQGNSA, per germline. Germline trimming cut 0 bases from V and 2 bases from J; bases unmatched to any gene: 4. The CDR3 runs to 16 residues.

This chain connects TRBV7-2 to TRBJ2-5, with TRBD2 identical over 9 bases. This clonotype was obtained from a man aged 80 or over in good health. Sequencing input: blood. The CDR3 nucleotides read TGTGCCAGCAGCTTAGCGAATGCGGGAGGGCAAGAGACCCAGTACTTC. It translates to CASSLANAGGQETQYF.